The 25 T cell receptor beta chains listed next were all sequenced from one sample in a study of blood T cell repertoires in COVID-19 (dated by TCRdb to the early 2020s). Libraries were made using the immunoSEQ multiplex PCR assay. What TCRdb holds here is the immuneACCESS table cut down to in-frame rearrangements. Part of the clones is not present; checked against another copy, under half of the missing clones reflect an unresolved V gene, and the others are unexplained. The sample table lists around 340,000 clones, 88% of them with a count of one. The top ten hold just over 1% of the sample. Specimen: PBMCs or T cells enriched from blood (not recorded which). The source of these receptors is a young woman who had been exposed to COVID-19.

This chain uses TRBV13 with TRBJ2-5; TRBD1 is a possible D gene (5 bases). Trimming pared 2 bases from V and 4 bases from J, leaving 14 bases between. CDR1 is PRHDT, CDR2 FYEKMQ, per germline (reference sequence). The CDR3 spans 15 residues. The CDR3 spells CASSLRTGRGETQYF. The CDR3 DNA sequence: TGTGCCAGCAGCTTACGCACAGGCCGTGGAGAGACCCAGTACTTC.

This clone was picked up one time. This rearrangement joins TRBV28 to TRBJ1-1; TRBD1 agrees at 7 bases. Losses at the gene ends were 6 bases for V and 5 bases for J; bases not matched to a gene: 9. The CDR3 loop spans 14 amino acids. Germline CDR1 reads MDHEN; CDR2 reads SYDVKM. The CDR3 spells CASSPGGRVTEAFF. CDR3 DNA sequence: TGTGCCAGCAGCCCAGGGGGGCGGGTTACTGAAGCTTTCTTT.

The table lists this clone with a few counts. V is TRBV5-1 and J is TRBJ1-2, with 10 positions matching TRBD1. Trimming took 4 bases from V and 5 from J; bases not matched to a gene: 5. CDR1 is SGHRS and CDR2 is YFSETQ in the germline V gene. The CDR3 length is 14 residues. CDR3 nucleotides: TGCGCCAGCAGCACCGGGACAGGGGTATATGGCTACACCTTC. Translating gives CASSTGTGVYGYTF.

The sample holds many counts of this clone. The DNA for the CDR3 is TGCGCCAGCAGTCAATCGAAGGGACTAGCGGACCAGCAGCAGTTCTTC. Amino acid sequence: CASSQSKGLADQQQFF. The chain combines TRBV23-1 with TRBJ2-1, with TRBD2 matching 11 bases. TRBV23-1 carries the ORF label, with uncertain function. The CDR3 is 16 amino acids. Trimming took 0 bases from V and 11 from J; bases not matched to a gene: 9.

The CDR3 spells CAWRNVGTGIAGELFF. The CDR3 nucleotides are TGTGCCTGGAGAAACGTGGGGACAGGGATCGCCGGGGAGCTGTTTTTT. J is TRBJ2-2 and V is TRBV30; 9 bases map to TRBD1. The V gene's germline CDR1 is GTSNPN and CDR2 SVGIG (reference sequence). CDR3 size: 16 residues. With V trimmed by 3 bases and J by 6 bases, 11 bases remained unmatched.

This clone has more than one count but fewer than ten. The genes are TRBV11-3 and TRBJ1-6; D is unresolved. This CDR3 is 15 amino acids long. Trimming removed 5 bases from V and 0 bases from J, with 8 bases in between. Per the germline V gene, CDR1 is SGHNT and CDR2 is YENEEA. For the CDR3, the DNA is TGTGCCAGCAGCCCCACAAGCTCCTATAATTCACCCCTCCACTTT. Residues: CASSPTSSYNSPLHF.

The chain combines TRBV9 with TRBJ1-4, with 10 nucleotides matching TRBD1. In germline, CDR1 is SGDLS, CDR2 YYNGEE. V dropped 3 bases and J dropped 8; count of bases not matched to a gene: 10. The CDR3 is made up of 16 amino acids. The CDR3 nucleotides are TGTGCCAGCAGCGCGGCGATCGGGACAGGGGTGGAAAAACTGTTTTTT. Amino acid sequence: CASSAAIGTGVEKLFF. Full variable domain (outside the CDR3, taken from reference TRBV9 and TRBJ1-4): DSGVTQTPKHLITATGQRVTLRCSPRSGDLSVYWYQQSLDQGLQFLIQYYNGEERAKGNILERFSAQQFPDLHSELNLSSLELGDSALYFCASSAAIGTGVEKLFFGSGTQLSVL.

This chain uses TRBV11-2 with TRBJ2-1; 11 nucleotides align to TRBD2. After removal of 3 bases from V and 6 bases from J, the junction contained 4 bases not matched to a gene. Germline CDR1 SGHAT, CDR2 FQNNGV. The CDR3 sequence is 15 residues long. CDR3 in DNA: TGTGCCAGCAGCTTGAGACTAGCGGGACGCAATGAGCAGTTCTTC. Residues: CASSLRLAGRNEQFF.

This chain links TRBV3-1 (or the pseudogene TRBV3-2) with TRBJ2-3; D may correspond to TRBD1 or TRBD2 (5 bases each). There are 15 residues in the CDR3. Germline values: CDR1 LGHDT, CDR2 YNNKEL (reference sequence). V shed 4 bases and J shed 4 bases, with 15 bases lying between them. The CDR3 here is CASSREGLGPDTQYF. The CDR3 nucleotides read TGTGCCAGCAGCCGAGAGGGGCTGGGTCCAGATACGCAGTATTTT.

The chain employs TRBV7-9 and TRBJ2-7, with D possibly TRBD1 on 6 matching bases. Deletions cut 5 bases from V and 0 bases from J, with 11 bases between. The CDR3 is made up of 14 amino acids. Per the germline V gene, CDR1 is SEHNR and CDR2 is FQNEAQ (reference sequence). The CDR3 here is CASSPGDTSYEQYF. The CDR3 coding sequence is TGTGCCAGCAGCCCAGGGGATACCTCCTACGAGCAGTACTTC. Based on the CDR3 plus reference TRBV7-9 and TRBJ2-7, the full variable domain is DTGVSQNPRHKITKRGQNVTFRCDPISEHNRLYWYRQTLGQGPEFLTYFQNEAQLEKSRLLSDRFSAERPKGSFSTLEIQRTEQGDSAMYLCASSPGDTSYEQYFGPGTRLTVT.

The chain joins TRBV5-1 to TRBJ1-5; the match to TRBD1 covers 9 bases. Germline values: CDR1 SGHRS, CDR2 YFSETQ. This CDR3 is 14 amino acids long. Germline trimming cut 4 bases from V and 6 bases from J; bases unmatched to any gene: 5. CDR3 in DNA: TGCGCCAGCAGCCCGGGACAGGGATTTCAGCCCCAGCATTTT. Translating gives CASSPGQGFQPQHF.

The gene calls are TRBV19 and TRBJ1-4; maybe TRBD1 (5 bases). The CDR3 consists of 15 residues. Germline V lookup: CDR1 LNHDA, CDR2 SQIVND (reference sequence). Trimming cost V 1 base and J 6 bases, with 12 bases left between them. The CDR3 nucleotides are TGTGCCAGTAGTATAGGGGGCAGGATGGATGAAAAACTGTTTTTT. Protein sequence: CASSIGGRMDEKLFF. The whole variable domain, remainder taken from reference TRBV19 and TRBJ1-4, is DGGITQSPKYLFRKEGQNVTLSCEQNLNHDAMYWYRQDPGQGLRLIYYSQIVNDFQKGDIAEGYSVSREKKESFPLTVTSAQKNPTAFYLCASSIGGRMDEKLFFGSGTQLSVL.

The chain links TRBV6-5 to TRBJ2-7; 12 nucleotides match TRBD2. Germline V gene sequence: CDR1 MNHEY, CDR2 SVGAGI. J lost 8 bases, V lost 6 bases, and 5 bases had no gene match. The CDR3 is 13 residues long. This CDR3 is CASSQTSGSQQYF. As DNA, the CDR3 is TGTGCCAGCAGCCAGACTAGCGGGAGTCAGCAGTACTTC.

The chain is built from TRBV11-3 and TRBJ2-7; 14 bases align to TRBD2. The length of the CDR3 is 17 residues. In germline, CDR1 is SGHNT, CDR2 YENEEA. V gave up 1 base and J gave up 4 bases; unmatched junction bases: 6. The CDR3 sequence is CASSLVGLAGAGYEQYF. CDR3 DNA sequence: TGTGCCAGCAGCTTAGTGGGACTAGCGGGAGCCGGGTACGAGCAGTACTTC.

In DNA, the CDR3 is TGCGCCAGCAGCCAAGGGACTAGCGCCCTTTACGAGCAGTACTTC. The encoded protein is CASSQGTSALYEQYF. The rearrangement joins TRBV5-1 to TRBJ2-7; TRBD2 agrees at 10 bases. The CDR3 runs 15 residues. After removal of 4 bases from V and 4 bases from J, the junction contained 8 bases not matched to a gene. Germline values: CDR1 SGHRS, CDR2 YFSETQ.

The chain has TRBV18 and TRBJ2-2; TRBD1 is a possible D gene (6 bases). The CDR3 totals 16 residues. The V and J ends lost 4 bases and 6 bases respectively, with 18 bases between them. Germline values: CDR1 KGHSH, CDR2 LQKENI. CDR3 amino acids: CASSLSTGSIPGELFF. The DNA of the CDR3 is TGTGCCAGCTCACTATCCACAGGGTCTATTCCCGGGGAGCTGTTTTTT.

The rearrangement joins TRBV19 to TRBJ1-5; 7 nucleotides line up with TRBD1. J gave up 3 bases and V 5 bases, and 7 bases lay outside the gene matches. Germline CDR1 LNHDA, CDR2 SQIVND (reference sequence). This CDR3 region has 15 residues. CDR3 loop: CASSPGQVYNQPQHF. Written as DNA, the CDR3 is TGTGCCAGTAGTCCCGGACAGGTATACAATCAGCCCCAGCATTTT.

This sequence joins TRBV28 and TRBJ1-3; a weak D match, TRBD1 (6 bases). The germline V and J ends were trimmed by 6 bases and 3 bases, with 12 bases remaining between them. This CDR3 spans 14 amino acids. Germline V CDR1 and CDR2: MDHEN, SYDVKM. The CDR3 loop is CASRGTGFGNTIYF. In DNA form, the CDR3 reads TGTGCCAGCAGAGGTACAGGGTTTGGAAACACCATATATTTT.

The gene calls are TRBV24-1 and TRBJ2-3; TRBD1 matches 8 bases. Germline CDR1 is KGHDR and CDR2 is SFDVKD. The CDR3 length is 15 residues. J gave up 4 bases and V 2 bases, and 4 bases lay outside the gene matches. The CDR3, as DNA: TGTGCCACCAGTGATTACCCAGGGGGCGCAGATACGCAGTATTTT. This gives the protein CATSDYPGGADTQYF.

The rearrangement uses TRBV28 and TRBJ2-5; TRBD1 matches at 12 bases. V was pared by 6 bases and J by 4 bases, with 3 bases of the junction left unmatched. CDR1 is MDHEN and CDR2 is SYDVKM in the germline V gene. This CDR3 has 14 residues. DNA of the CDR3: TGTGCCAGCAGGTGGGACAGGGGGCGAGAGACCCAGTACTTC. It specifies CASRWDRGRETQYF.

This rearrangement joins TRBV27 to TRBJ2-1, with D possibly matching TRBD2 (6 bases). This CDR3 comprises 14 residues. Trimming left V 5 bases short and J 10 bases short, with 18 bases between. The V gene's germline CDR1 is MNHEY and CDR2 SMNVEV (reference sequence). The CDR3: CASSPLHRLAEQFF. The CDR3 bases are TGTGCCAGCAGTCCCTTACATCGCCTAGCGGAGCAGTTCTTC.

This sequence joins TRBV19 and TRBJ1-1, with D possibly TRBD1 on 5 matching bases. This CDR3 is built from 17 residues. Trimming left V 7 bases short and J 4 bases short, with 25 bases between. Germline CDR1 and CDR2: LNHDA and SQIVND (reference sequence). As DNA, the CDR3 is TGTGCCAGTAACCCGGAAGGGGCGCGTGGTTCAGGCACTGAAGCTTTCTTT. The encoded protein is CASNPEGARGSGTEAFF. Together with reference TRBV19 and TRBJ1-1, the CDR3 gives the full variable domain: DGGITQSPKYLFRKEGQNVTLSCEQNLNHDAMYWYRQDPGQGLRLIYYSQIVNDFQKGDIAEGYSVSREKKESFPLTVTSAQKNPTAFYLCASNPEGARGSGTEAFFGQGTRLTVV.

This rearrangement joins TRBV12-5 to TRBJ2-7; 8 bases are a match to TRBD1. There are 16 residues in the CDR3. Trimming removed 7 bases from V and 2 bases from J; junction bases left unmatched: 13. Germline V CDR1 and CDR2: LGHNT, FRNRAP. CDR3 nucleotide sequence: TGTGCTAGTGCCCCCCCCCAGGGGGCGATTACCTACGAGCAGTACTTC. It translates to CASAPPQGAITYEQYF.

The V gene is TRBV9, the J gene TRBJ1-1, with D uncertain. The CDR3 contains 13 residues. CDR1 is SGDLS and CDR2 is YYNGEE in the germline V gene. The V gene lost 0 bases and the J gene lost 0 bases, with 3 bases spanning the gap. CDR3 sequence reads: CASSVAVNTEAFF. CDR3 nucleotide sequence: TGTGCCAGCAGCGTAGCGGTGAACACTGAAGCTTTCTTT.

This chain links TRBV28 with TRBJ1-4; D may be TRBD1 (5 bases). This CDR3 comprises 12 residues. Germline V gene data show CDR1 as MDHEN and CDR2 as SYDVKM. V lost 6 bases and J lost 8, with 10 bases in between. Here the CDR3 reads CASRTVREKLFF. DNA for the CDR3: TGTGCCAGCAGGACAGTCCGCGAAAAACTGTTTTTT.